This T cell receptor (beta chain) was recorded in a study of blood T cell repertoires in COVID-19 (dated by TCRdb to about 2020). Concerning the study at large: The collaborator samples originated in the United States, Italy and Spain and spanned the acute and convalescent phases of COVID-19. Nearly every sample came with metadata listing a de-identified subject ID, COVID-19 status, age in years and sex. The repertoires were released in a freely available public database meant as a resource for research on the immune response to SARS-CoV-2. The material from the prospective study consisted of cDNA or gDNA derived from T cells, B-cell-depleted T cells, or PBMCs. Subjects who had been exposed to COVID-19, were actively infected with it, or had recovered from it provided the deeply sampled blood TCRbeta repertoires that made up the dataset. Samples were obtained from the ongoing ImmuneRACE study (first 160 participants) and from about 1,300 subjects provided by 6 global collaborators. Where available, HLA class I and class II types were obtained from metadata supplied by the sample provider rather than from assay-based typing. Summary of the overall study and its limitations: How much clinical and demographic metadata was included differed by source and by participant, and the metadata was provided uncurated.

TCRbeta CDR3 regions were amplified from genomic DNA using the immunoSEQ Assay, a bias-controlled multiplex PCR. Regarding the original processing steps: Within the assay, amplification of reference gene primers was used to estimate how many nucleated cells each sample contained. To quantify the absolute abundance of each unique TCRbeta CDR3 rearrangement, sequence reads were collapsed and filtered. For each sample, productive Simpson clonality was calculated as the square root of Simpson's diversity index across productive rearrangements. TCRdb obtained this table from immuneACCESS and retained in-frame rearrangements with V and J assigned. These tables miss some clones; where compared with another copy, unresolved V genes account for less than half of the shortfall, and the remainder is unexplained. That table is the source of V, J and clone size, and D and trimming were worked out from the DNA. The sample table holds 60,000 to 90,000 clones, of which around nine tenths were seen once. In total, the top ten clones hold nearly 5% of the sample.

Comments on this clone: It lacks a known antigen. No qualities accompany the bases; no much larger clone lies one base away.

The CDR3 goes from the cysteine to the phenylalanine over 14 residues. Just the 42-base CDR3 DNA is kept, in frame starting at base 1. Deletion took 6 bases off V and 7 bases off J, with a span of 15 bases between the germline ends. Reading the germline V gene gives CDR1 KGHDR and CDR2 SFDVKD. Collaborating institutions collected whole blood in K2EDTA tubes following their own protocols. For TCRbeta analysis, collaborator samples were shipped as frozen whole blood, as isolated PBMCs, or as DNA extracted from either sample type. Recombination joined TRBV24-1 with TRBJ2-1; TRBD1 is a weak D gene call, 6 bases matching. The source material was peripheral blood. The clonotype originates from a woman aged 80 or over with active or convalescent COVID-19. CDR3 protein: CATSHQLGANEQFF. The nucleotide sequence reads TGTGCCACCAGTCACCAATTGGGGGCGAATGAGCAGTTCTTC.